This TCR beta chain was sequenced for a study of cytomegalovirus exposure and HLA in healthy donors. Study findings and constraints: It was confirmed in vitro that a few of the CMV-associated chains were specific for CMV antigens. Information on immune exposure was restricted to one variable (CMV serostatus). Some highly shared sequence variants likely arose as a pipeline artifact.

The germline gives CDR1 MNHEY, CDR2 SVGAGI. V dropped 6 bases and J dropped 1; count of bases not matched to a gene: 5. The CDR3 loop spans 14 amino acids. In the PCR, 60 Vbeta and 13 Jbeta primers were used. Authors' analysis steps: Unique TCR beta chains numbered approximately 80 million in a later analysis, with 10 million to 14 million shared. Clones were read by immunoSEQ multiplex PCR, and TCRdb kept only the in-frame ones, dropping some. V, J and clone size were drawn from that table, and D and trimming were deduced from the DNA. Seen here are about 90,000 clones, roughly 70% observed once, and the top ten hold 16%. A remark on this clone: The antigen remains undetermined.

Source material: PBMCs. This chain links TRBV6-5 with TRBJ1-2; TRBD1 aligns across 7 bases. This clonotype originated in a woman aged 18-29 years in good health and CMV-seropositive. The CDR3 coding sequence is TGTGCCAGCAGCCAAGGGGGCCTTAACTATGGCTACACCTTC. Residues: CASSQGGLNYGYTF.